This is a list of T cell receptor beta chains from one sample in a study of T cell repertoires in cytomegalovirus infection. TCRdb re-called the reads through MiXCR, storing one row per CDR3 protein. The data show about 89,000 distinct CDR3 sequences, around 32% seen once. Their target antigens are unknown. Sequencing used CD8+ T cells from cultured PBMCs, obtained from culture after CMV antigen stimulation. All receptors come from a human donor in good health (CMV status not recorded). Some clones in this sample may be carry-over from other donors' samples. The CDR3 runs from the conserved cysteine through the conserved F or W. A D gene is named only where the DNA matches it firmly. Part of the rows lack a size; the others show once, few, many or a class for expanded clones.

abundance	j_gene	d_gene	v_gene	CDR3nt	CDR3aa
NA	TRBJ2-5	TRBD1	TRBV28	TGTGCCAGCAGTCCGGGGACAGGAAGGGAGACCCAGTACTTC	CASSPGTGRETQYF
few	TRBJ2-1	TRBD2	TRBV28	TGTGCCAGCAGATCACTAGCGGGGCAGCAGTTCTTC	CASRSLAGQQFF
NA	TRBJ1-1	TRBD1	TRBV5-4	TGTGCCAGCAGCCGCTGGACAGGGGGGACTGAAGCTTTCTTT	CASSRWTGGTEAFF
many	TRBJ2-7	NA	TRBV29-1	TGCAGCGTTTTTTGGCGACTCCCTGGAGGAGAGCAGTACTTC	CSVFWRLPGGEQYF
many	TRBJ2-7	TRBD2	TRBV7-2	TGTGCCAGCAGCTTAGGGCTAGCGGTTAAGGGAGAGCAGTACTTC	CASSLGLAVKGEQYF
few	TRBJ1-3	TRBD1	TRBV12-3/TRBV12-4	TGTGCCAGCAGTGACAGGGGAACTGGAAACACCATATATTTT	CASSDRGTGNTIYF
NA	TRBJ2-1	TRBD2	TRBV5-6	TGTGCCAGCAGCTTGGCCTGGGGGGGTACGAACAATGAGCAGTTCTTC	CASSLAWGGTNNEQFF
few	TRBJ2-7	TRBD1	TRBV9	TGTGCCAGCAGCCCGACAGGGGTCGAGCAGTACTTC	CASSPTGVEQYF
NA	TRBJ2-1	NA	TRBV18	TGTGCCAGCTCACCACGGGGCGGGGCCTACAATGAGCAGTTCTTC	CASSPRGGAYNEQFF
NA	TRBJ2-1	NA	TRBV7-6	TGTGCCAGCAGCTTAGCGGGGGGGCGGAATGAGCAGTTCTTC	CASSLAGGRNEQFF
few	TRBJ2-3	NA	TRBV27	TGTGCCAGCAGTTTAATGGGGCCGGATTCAGATACGCAGTATTTT	CASSLMGPDSDTQYF
few	TRBJ2-5	TRBD2	TRBV12-3/TRBV12-4	TGTGCCAGCAGGTCGAGGACTAGCGGGGGGGCTGGGACCCAGTACTTC	CASRSRTSGGAGTQYF
many	TRBJ2-1	TRBD2	TRBV29-1	TGCAGCGTTGAGGGGGGCCTAGCGGGGGCGAGCTCCTACAATGAGCAGTTCTTC	CSVEGGLAGASSYNEQFF
NA	TRBJ1-1	NA	TRBV19	TGTGCCAGTAGTATGGCAGGTGCCACTGAAGCTTTCTTT	CASSMAGATEAFF
few	TRBJ2-1	TRBD2	TRBV7-9	TGTGCCAGCAGCCCTCGGCTTAGCGGGGGCCCAACCTACAATGAGCAGTTCTTC	CASSPRLSGGPTYNEQFF
NA	TRBJ2-5	TRBD2	TRBV28	TGTGCCAGCAGCCCGACTAGCGGGGGGGCCGGGTTGACCCAGTACTTC	CASSPTSGGAGLTQYF
few	TRBJ2-3	NA	TRBV28	TGTGCCAGCACCCCCGGGCCCAGCAAGGATACGCAGTATTTT	CASTPGPSKDTQYF
NA	TRBJ1-2	NA	TRBV18	TGTGCCAGCTCACCACTGGTAGGGGACTATGGCTACACCTTC	CASSPLVGDYGYTF
many	TRBJ1-1	NA	TRBV19	TGTGCCAGTAGTATGACGCCGCAGTTGAACACTGAAGCTTTCTTT	CASSMTPQLNTEAFF
many	TRBJ1-6	NA	TRBV7-2	TGTGCCAGCAGCCTATGGACAGCAATAACCTATAATTCACCCCTCCACTTT	CASSLWTAITYNSPLHF
NA	TRBJ2-3	TRBD2	TRBV7-3	TGTGCCAGCCGTCTAGCGGGGGGGCCGACAGATACGCAGTATTTT	CASRLAGGPTDTQYF
NA	TRBJ1-6	NA	TRBV6-1	TGTGCCAGCAGTTACGGCTTTGGGGATTCACCCCTCCACTTT	CASSYGFGDSPLHF
few	TRBJ2-7	NA	TRBV28	TGTGCCAGCAGTTTATCATCGGATCCCTACGAGCAGTACTTC	CASSLSSDPYEQYF
many	TRBJ2-1	NA	TRBV6-5	TGTGCCAGCAGTTACTACCTAGGGAGCCCTCCTACCTACAATGAGCAGTTCTTC	CASSYYLGSPPTYNEQFF